The TCR beta chain described here comes from a study of T cell changes during pregnancy in multiple sclerosis. CDR1 LNHDA and CDR2 SQIVND come from the germline V gene (reference sequence). V shed 4 bases and J shed 4 bases, with 20 bases lying between them. The CDR3 contains 17 residues. Method: immunoSEQ multiplex PCR; TCRdb's copy keeps in-frame clones and lacks some. The table includes roughly 60,000 clones, around 89% detected once. The chain recombines TRBV19 with TRBJ2-1; possible D gene TRBD1, 7 bases. The receptor was derived from a female donor with multiple sclerosis, enrolled in a pregnancy study. The sequences come from CD4+ T cells from peripheral blood mononuclear cells, collected in the first trimester of pregnancy. The CDR3 loop reads CASSTWRGQLAYNEQFF. For the CDR3, the DNA is TGTGCCAGTAGTACATGGAGGGGACAGCTAGCTTACAATGAGCAGTTCTTC. The full variable domain, its missing parts supplied by reference TRBV19 and TRBJ2-1, is DGGITQSPKYLFRKEGQNVTLSCEQNLNHDAMYWYRQDPGQGLRLIYYSQIVNDFQKGDIAEGYSVSREKKESFPLTVTSAQKNPTAFYLCASSTWRGQLAYNEQFFGPGTRLTVL.